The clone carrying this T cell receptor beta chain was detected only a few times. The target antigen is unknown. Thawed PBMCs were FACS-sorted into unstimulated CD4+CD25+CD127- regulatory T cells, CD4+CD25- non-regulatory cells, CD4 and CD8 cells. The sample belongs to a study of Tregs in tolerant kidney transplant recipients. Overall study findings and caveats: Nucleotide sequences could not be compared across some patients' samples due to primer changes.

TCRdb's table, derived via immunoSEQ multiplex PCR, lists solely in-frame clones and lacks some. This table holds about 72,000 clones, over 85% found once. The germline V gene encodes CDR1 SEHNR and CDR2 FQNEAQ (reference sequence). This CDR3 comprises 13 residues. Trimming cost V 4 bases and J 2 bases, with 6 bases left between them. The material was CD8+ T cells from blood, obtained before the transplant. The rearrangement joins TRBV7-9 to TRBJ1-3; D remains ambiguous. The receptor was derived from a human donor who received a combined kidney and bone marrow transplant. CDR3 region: CASSSTAGNTIYF. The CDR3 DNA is TGTGCCAGCAGCTCAACGGCTGGAAACACCATATATTTT.